One T cell receptor beta chain is described in this entry. The CDR3 length is 13 residues. V was trimmed by 5 bases and J by 5 bases, leaving 12 bases between them. This entry belongs to a study of blood T cell repertoires in COVID-19. Overall study: T cells, B-cell-depleted T cells, or PBMCs supplied cDNA or gDNA.

TCRdb keeps only in-frame clones here, not all; method: immunoSEQ multiplex PCR. The data hold 250,000 to 300,000 clones, with more than 70% observed a single time. This chain joins TRBV12-3 or TRBV12-4 and TRBJ1-1; TRBD1 is a possible D gene (5 bases). The clonotype originates from a woman aged 40 to 50 who had recovered from COVID-19. The sequencing input was peripheral blood. DNA for the CDR3: TGTGCCAGCAGTAAACAAGGGGCGACTGAAGCTTTCTTT. This translates into CASSKQGATEAFF.